This T cell receptor beta chain is from a study of a mutant IDH1 vaccine in newly diagnosed glioma. Study at large: The treated population exhibited a male proportion of about 60%, a female proportion of about 38%, and a mean age of around 40 years. Before enrollment, the patients had been treated with radiotherapy alone, temozolomide alone, or both together. Most of them had received both. Study results and limitations: Across multiple MHC alleles, 90% to 95% of patients had vaccine-induced responses. Pseudoprogression appeared unlinked to shifts in leading peripheral T cell clonotypes.

The time point: week 47, end of study. Every vaccine dose comprised 300 ug of mutant IDH1 20-mer peptide plus topical imiquimod. As regards this clone: Its antigen is currently unknown.

Sequencing used immunoSEQ multiplex PCR; TCRdb keeps in-frame clones, though not all of them. Among some 49,000 clones listed, less than 85% were seen once. Source: PBMCs, taken from a glioma patient whose treatment included an IDH1 peptide vaccine. This sequence was found in a woman between 40 and 55 years old with glioma. Some clones in this sample may be carry-over from other donors' samples.

The DNA for the CDR3 is TGTGCCAGCTCACCACGAAGAAATGAGCAGTTCTTC. This codes for CASSPRRNEQFF. The chain is built from TRBV18 and TRBJ2-1; D gene unclear. Germline values: CDR1 KGHSH, CDR2 LQKENI. With 1 base removed from V and 7 bases from J, the gap between germline ends came to 5 bases. This CDR3 is built from 12 residues.